This T cell receptor beta chain was sequenced in a study of tumor and adjacent non-tumor tissue in lung cancer. Study at large: The patients, 10 to 11 men and four to six women, were about 31 to 85 with stage I to III disease.

Study results and caveats: In normal lung, the top 100 clones were significantly more dominant than in tumor. Higher tumor TCR diversity was associated with shorter survival.

No cell sorting was done before RNA was extracted from the tissue. Between August and November 2014, newly diagnosed, chemotherapy-naive lung cancer patients underwent thoracic surgery in China. V was clipped by 4 bases and J by 4 bases, with 11 bases between them. The CDR3 is 14 amino acids. Germline V lookup: CDR1 ENHRY, CDR2 SYGVKD. This clonotype was detected ten times or more. The antigen is unknown. TCRbeta libraries were built with three rounds of nested PCR, modified from ARM-PCR. TCRdb independently ran MiXCR on the multiplex PCR reads; one entry per CDR3 protein. The sample contains roughly 81,000 distinct CDR3 sequences, approximately 57% of which appear only once.

The sequence was collected from a man aged 65-85 years with non-small cell lung cancer. Sequenced sample: lung tumor tissue. The gene calls are TRBV10-3 and TRBJ1-5; D uncertain. CDR3 loop: CAISAAPGNQPQHF. The DNA for the CDR3 is TGTGCCATCAGTGCGGCCCCGGGGAATCAGCCCCAGCATTTT.